This T cell receptor (beta chain) was sequenced during a study of shared clonotypes between healthy human individuals. From germline, CDR1 is PRHDT and CDR2 FYEKMQ (reference sequence). The CDR3 extends over 20 amino acids. Trimming removed 5 bases from V and 3 bases from J; junction bases left unmatched: 19. This clone showed up just once. Generated by immunoSEQ multiplex PCR, the TCRdb table keeps only in-frame clones and is missing some. The repertoire holds roughly 1,600,000 clones, less than 99% seen once, with about 0.4% in the top ten. The sample comprised naive CD4+ T cells sorted from blood. Regarding subset: CD45RA+ positively selected. The V gene is TRBV13, the J gene TRBJ2-7; TRBD2 aligns across 13 bases. The TCR originated in a young man in good health. CDR3 in DNA: TGTGCCAGCAGCACCCGACTAGGGAGACTAGCGGGAGGAAACCACTACGAGCAGTACTTC. Its translation: CASSTRLGRLAGGNHYEQYF.